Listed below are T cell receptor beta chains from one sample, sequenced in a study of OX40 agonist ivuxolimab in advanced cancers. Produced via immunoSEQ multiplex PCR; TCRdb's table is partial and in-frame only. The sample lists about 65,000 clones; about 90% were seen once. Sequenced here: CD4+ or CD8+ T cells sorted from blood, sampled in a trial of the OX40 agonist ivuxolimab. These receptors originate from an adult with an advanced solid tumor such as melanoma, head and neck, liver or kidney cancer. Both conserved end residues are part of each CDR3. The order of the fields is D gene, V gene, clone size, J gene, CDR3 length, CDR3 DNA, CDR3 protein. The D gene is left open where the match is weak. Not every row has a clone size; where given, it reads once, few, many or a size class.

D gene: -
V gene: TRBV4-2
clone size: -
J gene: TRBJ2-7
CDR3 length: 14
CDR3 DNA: TGTGCCAGCAGCCTGGGGGGCAGCTCCTACGAGCAGTACTTC
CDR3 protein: CASSLGGSSYEQYF

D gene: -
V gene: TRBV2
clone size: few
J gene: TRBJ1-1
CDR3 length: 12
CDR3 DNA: TGTGCCAGCAGTGGTGAATCCACTGAAGCTTTCTTT
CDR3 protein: CASSGESTEAFF

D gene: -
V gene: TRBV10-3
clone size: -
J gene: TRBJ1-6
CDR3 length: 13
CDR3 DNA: TGTGCCATCAGTGAGTTGGGGGATTCACCCCTCCACTTT
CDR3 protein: CAISELGDSPLHF

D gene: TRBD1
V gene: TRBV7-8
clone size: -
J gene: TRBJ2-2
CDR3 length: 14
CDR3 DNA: TGTGCCAGCAGCTCGGGGACAGTCGCCGGGGAGCTGTTTTTT
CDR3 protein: CASSSGTVAGELFF

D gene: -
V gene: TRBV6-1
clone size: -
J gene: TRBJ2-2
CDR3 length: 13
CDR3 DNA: TGTGCCAGCAGTGAACCCCCATTCGGGGAGCTGTTTTTT
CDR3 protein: CASSEPPFGELFF

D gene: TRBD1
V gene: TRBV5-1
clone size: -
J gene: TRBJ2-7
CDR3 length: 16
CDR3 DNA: TGCGCCAGCAGCCGAAGCCCCGGGACAGGGAGTAGCGAGCAGTACTTC
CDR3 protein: CASSRSPGTGSSEQYF

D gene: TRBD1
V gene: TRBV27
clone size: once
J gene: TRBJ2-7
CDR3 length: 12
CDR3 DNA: TGTGCCAGCAGTCGACAGGGGCTAGCTACGGGCTTC
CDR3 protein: CASSRQGLATGF

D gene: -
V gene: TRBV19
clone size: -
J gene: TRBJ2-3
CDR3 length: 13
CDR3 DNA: TGTGCCAGCGGACAAGGGGCCACAGATACGCAGTATTTT
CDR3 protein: CASGQGATDTQYF

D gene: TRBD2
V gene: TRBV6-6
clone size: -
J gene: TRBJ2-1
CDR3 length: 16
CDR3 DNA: TGTGCCAGCAGCCAAAGCGGGGCCAGCTCCTACAATGAGCAGTTCTTC
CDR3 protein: CASSQSGASSYNEQFF

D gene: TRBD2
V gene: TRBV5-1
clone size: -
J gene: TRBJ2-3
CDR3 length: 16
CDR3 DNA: TGCGCCAGCAGCTTGGGACTAGCGGGCGACACAGATACGCAGTATTTT
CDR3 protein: CASSLGLAGDTDTQYF

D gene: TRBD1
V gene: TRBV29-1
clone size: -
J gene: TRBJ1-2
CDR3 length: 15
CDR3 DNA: TGCAGCGTTCGCCGGACAGGGGGCGTCGGCTATGGCTACACCTTC
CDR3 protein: CSVRRTGGVGYGYTF

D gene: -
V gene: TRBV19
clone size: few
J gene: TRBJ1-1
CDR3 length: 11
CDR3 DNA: TGTGCCAACCACGAACAGAGGCAAGCTTTCTTT
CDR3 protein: CANHEQRQAFF

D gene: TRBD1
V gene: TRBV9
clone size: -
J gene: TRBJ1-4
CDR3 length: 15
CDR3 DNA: TGTGCCAGCAGCGTAGGGCAGGGGGCTAATGAAAAACTGTTTTTT
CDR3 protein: CASSVGQGANEKLFF

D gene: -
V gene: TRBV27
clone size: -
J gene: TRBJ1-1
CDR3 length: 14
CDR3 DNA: TGTGCCAGCAGTTTCTCACAGGGTGAGACTGAAGCTTTCTTT
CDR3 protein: CASSFSQGETEAFF

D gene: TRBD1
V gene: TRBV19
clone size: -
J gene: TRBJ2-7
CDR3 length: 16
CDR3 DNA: TGTGCCAGTAGTACACTCGGACAGGGGGCTGGGAACGAGCAGTACTTC
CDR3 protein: CASSTLGQGAGNEQYF

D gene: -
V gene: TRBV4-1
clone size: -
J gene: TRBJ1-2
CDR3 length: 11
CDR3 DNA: TGCGCCAGCAGCCATAACTATGGCTACACCTTC
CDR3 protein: CASSHNYGYTF

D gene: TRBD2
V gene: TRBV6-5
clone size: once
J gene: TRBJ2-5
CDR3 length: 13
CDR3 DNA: TGTGCCAGCCTCTCTAGCGGGAGTGAGACCCAGTACTTC
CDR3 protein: CASLSSGSETQYF

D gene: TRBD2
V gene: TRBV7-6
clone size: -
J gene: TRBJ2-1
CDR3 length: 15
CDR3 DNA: TGTGCCAGCAGCCTCGGGACTAGCGGGAGCTATGAGCAGTTCTTC
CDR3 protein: CASSLGTSGSYEQFF

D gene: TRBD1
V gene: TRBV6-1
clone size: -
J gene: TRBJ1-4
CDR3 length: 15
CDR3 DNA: TGTGCCAGCAACCAGCGGGGGACAGGGTCAAGAAAACTGTTTTTT
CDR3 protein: CASNQRGTGSRKLFF

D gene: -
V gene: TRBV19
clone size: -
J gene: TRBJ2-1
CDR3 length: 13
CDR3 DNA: TGTGCCAGTAGTATAGACAGGGAGGTTGAGCAGTTCTTC
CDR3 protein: CASSIDREVEQFF

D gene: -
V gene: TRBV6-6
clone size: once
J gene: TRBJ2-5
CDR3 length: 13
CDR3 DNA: TGTGCCAGCAGTTGGACCCAACAAGAGACCCAGTACTTC
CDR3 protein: CASSWTQQETQYF

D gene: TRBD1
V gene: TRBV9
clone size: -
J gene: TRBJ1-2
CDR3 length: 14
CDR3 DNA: TGTGCCAGCAGCGTAGCCCCCAATGACAGGGTTGGTACCTTC
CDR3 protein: CASSVAPNDRVGTF

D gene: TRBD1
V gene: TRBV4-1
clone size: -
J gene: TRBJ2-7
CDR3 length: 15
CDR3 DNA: TGCGCCAGCAGCCGACTTTCGGACAGGGCCTACGAGCAGTACTTC
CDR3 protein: CASSRLSDRAYEQYF

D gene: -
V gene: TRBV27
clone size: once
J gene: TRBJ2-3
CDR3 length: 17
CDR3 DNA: TGTGCCAGCACTACCAGGAACAGGCGACGGGGCCCAGATACGCAGTATTTT
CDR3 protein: CASTTRNRRRGPDTQYF

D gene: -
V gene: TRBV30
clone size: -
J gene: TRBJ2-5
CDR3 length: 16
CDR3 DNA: TGTGCCTGGAGTTCCCCGGGGGACCTTACGGGGGTGACCCAGTACTTC
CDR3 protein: CAWSSPGDLTGVTQYF

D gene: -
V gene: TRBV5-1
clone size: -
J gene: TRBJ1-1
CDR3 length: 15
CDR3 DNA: TGCGCCAGCAGCTTGGGAAGACAGCCGAACACTGAAGCTTTCTTT
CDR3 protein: CASSLGRQPNTEAFF